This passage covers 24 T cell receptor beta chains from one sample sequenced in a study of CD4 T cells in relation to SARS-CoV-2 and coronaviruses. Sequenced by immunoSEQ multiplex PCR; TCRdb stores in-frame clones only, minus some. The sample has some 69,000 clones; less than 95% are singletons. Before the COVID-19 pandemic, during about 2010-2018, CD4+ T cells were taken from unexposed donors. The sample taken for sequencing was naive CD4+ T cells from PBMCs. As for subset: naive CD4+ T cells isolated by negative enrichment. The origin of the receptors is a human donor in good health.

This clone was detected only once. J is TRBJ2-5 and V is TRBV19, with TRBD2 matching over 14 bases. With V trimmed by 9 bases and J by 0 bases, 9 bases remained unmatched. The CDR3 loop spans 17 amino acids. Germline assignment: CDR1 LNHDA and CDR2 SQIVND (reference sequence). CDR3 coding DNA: TGTGCCAGCTCCGGACTAGCGGGAGGATTGTACCAAGAGACCCAGTACTTC. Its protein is CASSGLAGGLYQETQYF.

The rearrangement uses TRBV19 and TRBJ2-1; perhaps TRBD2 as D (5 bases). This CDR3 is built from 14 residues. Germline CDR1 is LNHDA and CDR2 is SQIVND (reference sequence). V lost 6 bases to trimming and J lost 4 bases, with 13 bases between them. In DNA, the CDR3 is TGTGCCAGTAGGTCGGTGCTAGCTTACAATGAGCAGTTCTTC. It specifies CASRSVLAYNEQFF.

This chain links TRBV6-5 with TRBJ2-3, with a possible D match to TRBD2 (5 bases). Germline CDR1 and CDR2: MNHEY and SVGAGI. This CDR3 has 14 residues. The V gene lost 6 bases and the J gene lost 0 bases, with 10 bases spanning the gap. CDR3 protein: CASRQLGSTDTQYF. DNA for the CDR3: TGTGCCAGCAGACAACTAGGGAGCACAGATACGCAGTATTTT.

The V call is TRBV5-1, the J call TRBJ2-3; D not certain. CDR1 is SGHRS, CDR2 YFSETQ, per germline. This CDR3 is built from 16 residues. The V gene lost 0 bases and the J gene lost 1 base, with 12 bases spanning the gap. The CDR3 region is CASSLGVVGGTDTQYF. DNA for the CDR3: TGCGCCAGCAGCTTGGGAGTGGTTGGGGGCACAGATACGCAGTATTTT.

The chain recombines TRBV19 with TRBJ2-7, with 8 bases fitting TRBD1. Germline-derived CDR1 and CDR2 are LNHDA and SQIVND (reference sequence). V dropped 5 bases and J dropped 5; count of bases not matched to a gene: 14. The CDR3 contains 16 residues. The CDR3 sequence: CASSSPDRATLDEQYF. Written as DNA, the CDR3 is TGTGCCAGTAGTTCCCCGGACAGGGCAACTCTTGACGAGCAGTACTTC.

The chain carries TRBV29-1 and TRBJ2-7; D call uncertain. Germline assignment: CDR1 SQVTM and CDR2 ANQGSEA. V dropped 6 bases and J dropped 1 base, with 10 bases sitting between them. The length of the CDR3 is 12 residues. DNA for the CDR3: TGCAGCGTCCGAGAGGATTCCTACGAGCAGTACTTC. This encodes CSVREDSYEQYF.

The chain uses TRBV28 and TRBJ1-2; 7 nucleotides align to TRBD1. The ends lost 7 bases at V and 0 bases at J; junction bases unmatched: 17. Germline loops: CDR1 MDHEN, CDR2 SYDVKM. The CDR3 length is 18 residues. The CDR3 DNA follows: TGTGCCAGCACCTCAAGGATCCCCTCCGGGACAGCTAACTATGGCTACACCTTC. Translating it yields CASTSRIPSGTANYGYTF.

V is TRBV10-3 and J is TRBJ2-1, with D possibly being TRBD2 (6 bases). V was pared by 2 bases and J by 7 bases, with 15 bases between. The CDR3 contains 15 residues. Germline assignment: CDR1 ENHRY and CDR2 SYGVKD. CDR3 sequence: CAISELGLAGNEQFF. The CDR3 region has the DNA TGTGCCATCAGTGAGCTGGGACTGGCCGGGAATGAGCAGTTCTTC.

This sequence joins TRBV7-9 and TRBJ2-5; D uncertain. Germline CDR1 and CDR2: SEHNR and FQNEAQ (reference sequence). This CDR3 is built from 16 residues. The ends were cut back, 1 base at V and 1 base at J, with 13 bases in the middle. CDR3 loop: CASSLVGSSSQETQYF. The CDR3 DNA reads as TGTGCCAGCAGCTTAGTCGGCAGCTCAAGCCAAGAGACCCAGTACTTC.

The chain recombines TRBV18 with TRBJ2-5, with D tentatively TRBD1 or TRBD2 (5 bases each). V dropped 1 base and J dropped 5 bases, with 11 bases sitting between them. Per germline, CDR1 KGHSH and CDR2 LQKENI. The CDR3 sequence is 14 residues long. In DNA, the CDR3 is TGTGCCAGCTCACCACAGAGGGGCCTTGAGACCCAGTACTTC. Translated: CASSPQRGLETQYF.

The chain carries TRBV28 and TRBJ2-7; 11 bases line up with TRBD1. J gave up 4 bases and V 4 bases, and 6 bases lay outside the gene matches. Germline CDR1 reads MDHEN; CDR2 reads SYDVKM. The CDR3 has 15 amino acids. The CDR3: CASSSPGQGGYEQYF. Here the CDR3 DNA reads TGTGCCAGCAGTTCCCCGGGACAGGGGGGATACGAGCAGTACTTC.

For the CDR3, the DNA is TGTGCCAGCAGTTTATGGGGGACTAGCGGGGATTTTATGGAGACCCAGTACTTC. Its protein is CASSLWGTSGDFMETQYF. The rearrangement uses TRBV28 and TRBJ2-5; 13 nucleotides align to TRBD2. This CDR3 region has 18 residues. The V gene end was trimmed by 0 bases and the J gene end by 5 bases; junction bases not matched to a gene: 9. The germline V gene encodes CDR1 MDHEN and CDR2 SYDVKM.

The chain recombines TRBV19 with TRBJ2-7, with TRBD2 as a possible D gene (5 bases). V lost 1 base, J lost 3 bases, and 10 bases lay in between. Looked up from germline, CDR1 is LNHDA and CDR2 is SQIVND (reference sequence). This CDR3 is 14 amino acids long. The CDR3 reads CASSIGSGLYEQYF. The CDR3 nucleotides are TGTGCCAGTAGTATAGGGTCAGGACTCTACGAGCAGTACTTC.

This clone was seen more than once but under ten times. DNA of the CDR3: TGTGCCAGTAGTATAGTAGCGTCCCGCACAGATACGCAGTATTTT. Translating it yields CASSIVASRTDTQYF. The chain carries TRBV19 and TRBJ2-3; the D gene is possibly TRBD2 (5 bases). Germline values: CDR1 LNHDA, CDR2 SQIVND (reference sequence). Trimming stripped 1 base from V and 1 base from J, with 9 bases between. This CDR3 is 15 amino acids long.

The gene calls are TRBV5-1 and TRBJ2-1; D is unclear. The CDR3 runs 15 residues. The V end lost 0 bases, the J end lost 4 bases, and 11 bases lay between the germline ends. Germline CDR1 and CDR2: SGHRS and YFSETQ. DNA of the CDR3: TGCGCCAGCAGCTTGGCCGAAGGTTTGTACAATGAGCAGTTCTTC. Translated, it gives CASSLAEGLYNEQFF.

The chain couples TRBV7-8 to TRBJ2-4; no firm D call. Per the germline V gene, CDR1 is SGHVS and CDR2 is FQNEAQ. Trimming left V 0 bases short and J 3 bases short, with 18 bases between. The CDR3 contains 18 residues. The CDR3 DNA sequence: TGTGCCAGCAGCTTAGCGCGTCCGGGTGGGTGGGGCAAAAACATTCAGTACTTC. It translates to CASSLARPGGWGKNIQYF.

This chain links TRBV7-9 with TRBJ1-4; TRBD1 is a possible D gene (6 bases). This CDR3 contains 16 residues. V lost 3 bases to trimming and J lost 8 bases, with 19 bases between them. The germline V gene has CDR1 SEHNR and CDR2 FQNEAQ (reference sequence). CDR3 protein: CASSFAPSGGREKLFF. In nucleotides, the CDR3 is TGTGCCAGCAGCTTTGCCCCTTCCGGGGGCCGGGAAAAACTGTTTTTT.

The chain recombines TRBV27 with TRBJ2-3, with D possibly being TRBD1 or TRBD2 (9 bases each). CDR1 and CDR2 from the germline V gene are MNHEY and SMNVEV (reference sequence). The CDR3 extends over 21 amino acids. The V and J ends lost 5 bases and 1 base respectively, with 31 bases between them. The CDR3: CASSPHRGPRLAAPRTDTQYF. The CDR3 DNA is TGTGCCAGCAGTCCTCACAGGGGGCCCAGACTAGCGGCACCCCGCACAGATACGCAGTATTTT.

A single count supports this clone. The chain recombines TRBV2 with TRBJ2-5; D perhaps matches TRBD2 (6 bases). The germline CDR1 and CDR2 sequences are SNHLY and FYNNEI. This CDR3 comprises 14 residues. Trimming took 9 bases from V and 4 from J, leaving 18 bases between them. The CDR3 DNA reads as TGTGCCAGTCAAAGGGAGTTGGGGGGAGAGACCCAGTACTTC. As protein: CASQRELGGETQYF. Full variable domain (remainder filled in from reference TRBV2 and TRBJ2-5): EPEVTQTPSHQVTQMGQEVILRCVPISNHLYFYWYRQILGQKVEFLVSFYNNEISEKSEIFDDQFSVERPDGSNFTLKIRSTKLEDSAMYFCASQRELGGETQYFGPGTRLLVL.

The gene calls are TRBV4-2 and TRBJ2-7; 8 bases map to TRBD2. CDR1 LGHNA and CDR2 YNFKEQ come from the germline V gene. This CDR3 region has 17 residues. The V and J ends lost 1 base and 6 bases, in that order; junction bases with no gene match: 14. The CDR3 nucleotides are TGTGCCAGCAGCCAAGTTGGGTCAAGCGGGAGTAGGGTCGAGCAGTACTTC. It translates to CASSQVGSSGSRVEQYF.

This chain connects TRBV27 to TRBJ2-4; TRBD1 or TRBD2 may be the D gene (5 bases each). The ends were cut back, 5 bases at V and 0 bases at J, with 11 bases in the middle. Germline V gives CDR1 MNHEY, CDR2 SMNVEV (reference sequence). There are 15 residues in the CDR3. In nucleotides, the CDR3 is TGTGCCAGCAGTACGGAAGGGACAGCCAAAAACATTCAGTACTTC. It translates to CASSTEGTAKNIQYF.

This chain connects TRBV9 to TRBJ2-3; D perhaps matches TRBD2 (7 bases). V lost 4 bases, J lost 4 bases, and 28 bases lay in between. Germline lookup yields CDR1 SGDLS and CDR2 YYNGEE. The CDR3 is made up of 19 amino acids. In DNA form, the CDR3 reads TGTGCCAGCAGCACCCGGGGGGACGACTACGGGGGGCGAGCAGATACGCAGTATTTT. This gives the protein CASSTRGDDYGGRADTQYF.

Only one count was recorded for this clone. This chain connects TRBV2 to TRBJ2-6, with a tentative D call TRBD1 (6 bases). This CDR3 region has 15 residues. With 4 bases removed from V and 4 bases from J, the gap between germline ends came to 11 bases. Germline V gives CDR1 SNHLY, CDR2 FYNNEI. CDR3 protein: CASSGQGTGANVLTF. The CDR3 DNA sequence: TGTGCCAGCAGTGGCCAGGGGACCGGGGCCAACGTCCTGACTTTC.

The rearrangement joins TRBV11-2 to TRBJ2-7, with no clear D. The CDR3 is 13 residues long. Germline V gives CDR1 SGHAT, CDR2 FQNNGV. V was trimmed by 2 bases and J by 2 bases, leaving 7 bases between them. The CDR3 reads CASSLSQTYEQYF. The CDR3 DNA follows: TGTGCCAGCAGCTTATCGCAGACCTACGAGCAGTACTTC.